This section outlines one TCR beta chain sequence together with its context. Its antigen remains unidentified. The record has no base qualities; no much larger clone is one base away. The immunoSEQ assay was applied to genomic DNA to generate the TCR beta chain sequences. The authors processed their data as follows. CDR3 sequences not starting with the conserved framework cysteine at position 104 were manually removed. To get clonality, the normalized Shannon's Diversity Index was subtracted from one, giving values from 0 (maximal diversity) to 1 (oligoclonal). To check whether a given CDR3 had different frequencies in two samples, for example brain versus blood, chi-squared comparison-of-proportions tests were used. Public clonotypes were found by searching immuneACCESS, and the VDJdb browser was used to assess similarity to known antiviral clonotypes. In its TCRdb copy, this immuneACCESS table keeps in-frame sequences only and misses some clones. Where compared with another copy, unresolved V genes explain less than half of these, and the others have no known cause. That table furnishes V, J and clone size, whereas the DNA furnished D and trimming. Recorded for this sample are about 340,000 clones; 85% to 95% of them occurred a single time. The ten largest clonotypes hold 5.7% of the sample.

What this sample's time point label stands for: blood from clinic visit 5 months post-surgery; TSC patient then seizure free. The surgery cases with the highest brain T cell transcript signatures were chosen for TCR beta chain sequencing of brain tissue, and also of blood when blood was available. Before surgery, the patients had been given at least one anti-epileptic drug. TCR-sequenced patients were children with drug-resistant epilepsy due to tuberous sclerosis complex, focal cortical dysplasia, Rasmussen encephalitis or hemimegalencephaly. Bulk genomic DNA was extracted from unsorted brain tissue and whole blood with the Monarch genomic DNA purification kit. The CDR3, from cysteine to phenylalanine, totals 17 residues. Of the read, only the CDR3 DNA is kept; its 51 bases are in frame from base 1. Trimming takes 2 bases off V and 1 base off J; junction bases not matched to a gene: 11. The germline V gene gives CDR1 as SGDLS and CDR2 as YYNGEE.

This sample stems from a study of brain T cells in children with intractable seizures (dated by TCRdb to the early 2020s). For context, the study as a whole: A NanoString immunology panel was first used to screen resected brain tissue from 53 pediatric epilepsy surgery cases for immune gene transcripts. Eight of the 12 selected surgery cases also had pre-surgery blood sequenced, which left four cases with brain tissue only.

Beyond this particular receptor, the publication reports: The patients' HCMV serostatus was not known, and viral specificity was inferred solely from CDR3 sequence similarity. Because sequencing depth was different between pre-surgery and post-surgery blood, clones absent from the pre-surgery sample may reflect undersampling.

In this chain, TRBV9 is recombined with TRBJ1-2, with 7 junctional bases fitting TRBD1. The origin of this receptor is a boy younger than two with tuberous sclerosis and intractable seizures. Sequences were derived from peripheral blood, sampled less than 6 months after surgery. The nucleotide sequence reads TGTGCCAGCAGCGTTCAAACAGGGGATCCCCTTAACTATGGCTACACCTTC. Translated, this is CASSVQTGDPLNYGYTF.